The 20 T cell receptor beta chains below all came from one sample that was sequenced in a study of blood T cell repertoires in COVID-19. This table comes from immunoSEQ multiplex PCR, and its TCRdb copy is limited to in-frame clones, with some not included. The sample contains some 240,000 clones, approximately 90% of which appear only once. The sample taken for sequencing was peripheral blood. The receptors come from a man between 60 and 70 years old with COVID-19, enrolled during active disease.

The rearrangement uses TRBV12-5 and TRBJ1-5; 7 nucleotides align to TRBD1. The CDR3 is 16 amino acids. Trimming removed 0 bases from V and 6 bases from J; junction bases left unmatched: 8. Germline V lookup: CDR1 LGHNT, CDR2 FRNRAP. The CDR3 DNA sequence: TGTGCTAGTGGTTTGGTCCAGTCACAGGGGCCTCAGCCCCAGCATTTT. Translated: CASGLVQSQGPQPQHF.

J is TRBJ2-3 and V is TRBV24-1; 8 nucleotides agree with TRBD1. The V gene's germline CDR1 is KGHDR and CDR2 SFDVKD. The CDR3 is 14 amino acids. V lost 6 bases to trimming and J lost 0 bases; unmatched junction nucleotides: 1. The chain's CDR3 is CATSRTGSTDTQYF. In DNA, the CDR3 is TGTGCCACCAGTAGGACAGGGAGCACAGATACGCAGTATTTT.

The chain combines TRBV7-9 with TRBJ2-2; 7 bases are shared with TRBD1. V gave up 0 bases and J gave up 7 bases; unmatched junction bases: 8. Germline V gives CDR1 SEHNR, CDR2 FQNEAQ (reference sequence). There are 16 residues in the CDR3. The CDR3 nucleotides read TGTGCCAGCAGCTTAGCGTGGGGACAGCGCGGCGGGGAGCTGTTTTTT. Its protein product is CASSLAWGQRGGELFF.

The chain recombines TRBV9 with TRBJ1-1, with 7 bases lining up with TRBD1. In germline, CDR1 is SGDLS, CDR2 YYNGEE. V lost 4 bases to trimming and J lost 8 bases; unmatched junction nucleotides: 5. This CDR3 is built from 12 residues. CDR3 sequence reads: CASSPYRGEAFF. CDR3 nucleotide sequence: TGTGCCAGCAGCCCTTACAGGGGAGAAGCTTTCTTT. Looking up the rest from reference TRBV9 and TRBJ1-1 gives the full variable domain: DSGVTQTPKHLITATGQRVTLRCSPRSGDLSVYWYQQSLDQGLQFLIQYYNGEERAKGNILERFSAQQFPDLHSELNLSSLELGDSALYFCASSPYRGEAFFGQGTRLTVV.

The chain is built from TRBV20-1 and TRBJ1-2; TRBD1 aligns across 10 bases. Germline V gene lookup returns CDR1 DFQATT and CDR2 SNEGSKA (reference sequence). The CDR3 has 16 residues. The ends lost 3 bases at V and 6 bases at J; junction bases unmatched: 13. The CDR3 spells CSASPQDRGSSDGYTF. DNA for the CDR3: TGCAGTGCTAGTCCCCAGGACAGGGGGAGCAGCGATGGCTACACCTTC.

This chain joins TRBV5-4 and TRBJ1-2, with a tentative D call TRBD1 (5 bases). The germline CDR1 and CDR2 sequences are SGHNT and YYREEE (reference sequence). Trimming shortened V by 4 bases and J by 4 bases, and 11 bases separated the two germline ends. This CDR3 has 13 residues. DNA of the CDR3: TGTGCCAGCAGCAGTGACGGGGGCTATGGCTACACCTTC. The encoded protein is CASSSDGGYGYTF.

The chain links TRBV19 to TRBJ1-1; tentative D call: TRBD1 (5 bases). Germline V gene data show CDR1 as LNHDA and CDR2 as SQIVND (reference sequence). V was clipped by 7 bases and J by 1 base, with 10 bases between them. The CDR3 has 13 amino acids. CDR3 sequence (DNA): TGTGCCAGTACCCAAACAGGGAACACTGAAGCTTTCTTT. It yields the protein CASTQTGNTEAFF.

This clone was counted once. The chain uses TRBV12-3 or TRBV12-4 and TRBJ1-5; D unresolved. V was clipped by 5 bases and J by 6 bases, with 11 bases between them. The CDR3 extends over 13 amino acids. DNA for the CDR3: TGTGCCAGCAGTATACAGTCCGGTCAGCCCCAGCATTTT. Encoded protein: CASSIQSGQPQHF.

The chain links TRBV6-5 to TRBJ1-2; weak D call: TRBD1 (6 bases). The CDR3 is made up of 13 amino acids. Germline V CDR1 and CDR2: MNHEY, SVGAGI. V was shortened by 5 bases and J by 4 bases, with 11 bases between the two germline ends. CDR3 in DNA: TGTGCCAGCAGTATGACAGGACCCTATGGCTACACCTTC. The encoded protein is CASSMTGPYGYTF.

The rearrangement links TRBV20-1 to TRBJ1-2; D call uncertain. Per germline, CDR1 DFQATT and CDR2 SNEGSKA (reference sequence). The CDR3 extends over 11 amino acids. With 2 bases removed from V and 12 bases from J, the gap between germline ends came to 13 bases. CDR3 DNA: TGCAGTGCTAGAAGCGCCTCGGTGGACACCTTC. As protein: CSARSASVDTF.

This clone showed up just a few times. The chain's CDR3 is CASRSGRGLQDTQYF. CDR3 DNA sequence: TGCGCCAGCAGGTCGGGCAGGGGCCTGCAGGATACGCAGTATTTT. The V and J genes are TRBV5-1 and TRBJ2-3, with D maybe TRBD1 (6 bases). Germline V CDR1 and CDR2: SGHRS, YFSETQ. The length of the CDR3 is 15 residues. With 5 bases removed from V and 6 bases from J, the gap between germline ends came to 19 bases.

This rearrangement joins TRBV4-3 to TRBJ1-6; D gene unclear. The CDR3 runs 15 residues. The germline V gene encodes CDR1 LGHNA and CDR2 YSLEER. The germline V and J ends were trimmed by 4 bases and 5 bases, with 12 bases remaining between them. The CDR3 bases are TGCGCCAGCAGCCTACTTCGACTTAATAATTCACCCCTCCACTTT. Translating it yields CASSLLRLNNSPLHF.

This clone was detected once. CDR3 protein: CASSLGPRAPNEKLFF. For the CDR3, the DNA is TGTGCCAGCAGCTTGGGTCCCAGGGCCCCTAATGAAAAACTGTTTTTT. The genes are TRBV7-3 and TRBJ1-4; a weak D match, TRBD1 (5 bases). V lost 3 bases to trimming and J lost 3 bases, with 14 bases between them. CDR3 length: 16 residues. Germline loops: CDR1 SGHTA, CDR2 FQGTGA.

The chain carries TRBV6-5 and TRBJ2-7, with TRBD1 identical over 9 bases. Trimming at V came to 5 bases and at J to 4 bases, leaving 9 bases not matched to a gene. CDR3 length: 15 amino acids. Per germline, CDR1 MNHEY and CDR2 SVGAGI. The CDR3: CASSQPGQGWYEQYF. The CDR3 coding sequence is TGTGCCAGCAGTCAACCGGGACAGGGATGGTACGAGCAGTACTTC.

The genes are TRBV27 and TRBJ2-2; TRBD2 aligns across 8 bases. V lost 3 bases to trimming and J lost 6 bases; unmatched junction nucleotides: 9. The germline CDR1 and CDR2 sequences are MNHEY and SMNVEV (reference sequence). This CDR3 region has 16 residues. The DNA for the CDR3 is TGTGCCAGCAGTTTTAGCCTAGCGGGTCCAGCCGGGGAGCTGTTTTTT. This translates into CASSFSLAGPAGELFF.

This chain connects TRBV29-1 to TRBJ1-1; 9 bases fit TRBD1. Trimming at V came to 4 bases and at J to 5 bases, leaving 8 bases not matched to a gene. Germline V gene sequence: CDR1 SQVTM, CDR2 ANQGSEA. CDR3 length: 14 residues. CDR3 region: CSVVVGQGNTEAFF. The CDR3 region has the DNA TGCAGCGTTGTGGTGGGACAGGGAAATACTGAAGCTTTCTTT.

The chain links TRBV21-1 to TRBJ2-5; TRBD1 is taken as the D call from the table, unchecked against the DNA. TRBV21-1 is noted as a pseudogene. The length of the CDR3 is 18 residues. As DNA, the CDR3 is TGTGCCAGCAGCAAAGGCCTGAGGGGACAGGTGAAACAAGAGACCCAGTACTTC. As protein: CASSKGLRGQVKQETQYF.

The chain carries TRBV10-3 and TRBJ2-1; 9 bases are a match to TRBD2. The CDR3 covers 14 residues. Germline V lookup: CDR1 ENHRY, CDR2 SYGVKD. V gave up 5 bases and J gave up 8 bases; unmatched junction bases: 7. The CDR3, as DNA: TGTGCCATCAGTCGAAGCGGGGGGAGGGATGAGCAGTTCTTC. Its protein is CAISRSGGRDEQFF.

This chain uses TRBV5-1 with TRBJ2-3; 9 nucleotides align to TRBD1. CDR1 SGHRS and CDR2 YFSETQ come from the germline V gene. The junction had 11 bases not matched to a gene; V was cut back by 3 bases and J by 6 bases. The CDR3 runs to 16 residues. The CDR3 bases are TGCGCCAGCAGCTCGGGACAGGGCGGGAATAGGGATACGCAGTATTTT. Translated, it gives CASSSGQGGNRDTQYF.

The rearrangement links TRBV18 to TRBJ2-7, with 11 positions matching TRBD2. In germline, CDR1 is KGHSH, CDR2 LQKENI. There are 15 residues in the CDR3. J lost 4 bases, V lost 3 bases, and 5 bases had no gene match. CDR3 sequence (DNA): TGTGCCAGCTCACCGTCTAGCGGGGGGATGTACGAGCAGTACTTC. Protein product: CASSPSSGGMYEQYF.